This is a list of T cell receptor beta chains from one sample in a study of T cell responses to AZD1222 COVID-19 vaccine. Data came from immunoSEQ multiplex PCR; TCRdb stores just in-frame clones and leaves some out. The sample lists 150,000 to 160,000 clones, 86% occurring once. The sample consisted of peripheral blood, taken on day 0 of MenACWY control vaccination. The source is an adult in good health. Each CDR3 is given with its conserved first and last residue. The D gene is left open where the match is weak. The size field is filled for only some rows; it gives once, few, many or a size class.

TRBJ1-6 | - | TRBV6-6 | - | TGTGCCAGCAGTTATTCACAGAGCTCCTATAATTCACCCCTCCACTTT | CASSYSQSSYNSPLHF
TRBJ2-2 | - | TRBV7-9 | - | TGTGCCAGCAGCTTCGGGAACACCGGGGAGCTGTTTTTT | CASSFGNTGELFF
TRBJ1-3 | - | TRBV18 | - | TGTGCCAGCTCACCCGCTCCGGCCCTTTTGCAGTCCTCTGGAAACACCATATATTTT | CASSPAPALLQSSGNTIYF
TRBJ1-3 | TRBD1 | TRBV9 | once | TGTGCCAGCAGCGTTAGGGACAGAGGAAACACCATATATTTT | CASSVRDRGNTIYF
TRBJ1-5 | - | TRBV5-1 | once | TGCGCCAGCAGCTTGGGGCAGGGTATCAATCAGCCCCAGCATTTT | CASSLGQGINQPQHF
TRBJ1-2 | - | TRBV24-1 | - | TGTGCCACCAGTGATTCCTGGACCACTAACTATGGCTACACCTTC | CATSDSWTTNYGYTF
TRBJ1-2 | - | TRBV5-1 | - | TGCGCCAGCAGCTTGAGGGTCGAGTATGGCTACACCTTC | CASSLRVEYGYTF
TRBJ2-2 | - | TRBV4-1 | - | TGCGCCAGCAGCCAAGATTCCGGTACAGCCGGGGAGCTGTTTTTT | CASSQDSGTAGELFF
TRBJ2-7 | - | TRBV5-1 | - | TGCGCCAGCAGCCCCCAACAGGGAGGGGAGCAGTACTTC | CASSPQQGGEQYF
TRBJ2-1 | - | TRBV9 | - | TGTGCCAGCAGCCCCGGGACTTTGGGGCACAATGAGCAGTTCTTC | CASSPGTLGHNEQFF
TRBJ1-2 | - | TRBV6-4 | - | TGTGCCAGCAGTGACTCGCTGAAAGGCTATGGCTACACCTTC | CASSDSLKGYGYTF
TRBJ2-2 | - | TRBV7-9 | - | TGTGCCAGCAGCTTAGGGAGGAACACCGGGGAGCTGTTTTTT | CASSLGRNTGELFF
TRBJ2-1 | - | TRBV28 | - | TGTGCCAGCAGTCCCTTTAGAGGAAACAATGAGCAGTTCTTC | CASSPFRGNNEQFF
TRBJ2-2 | - | TRBV6-1 | once | TGTGCCAGCAGTGAAGCTCTAAGGAACACCGGGGAGCTGTTTTTT | CASSEALRNTGELFF
TRBJ1-1 | - | TRBV13 | - | TGTGCCAGCAGCTTAGTGGGGGCTGAAGCTTTCTTT | CASSLVGAEAFF
TRBJ2-3 | - | TRBV6-4 | - | TGTGCCAGCAGCGGAGAGCAGGGAGGCACAGATACGCAGTATTTT | CASSGEQGGTDTQYF
TRBJ1-6 | TRBD1 | TRBV18 | few | TGTGCCAGCTCACCGCAACAGGGGTCCAATTCACCCCTCCACTTT | CASSPQQGSNSPLHF
TRBJ1-1 | - | TRBV7-3 | few | TGTGCCAGCAGTTCTGACTGGAACACTGAAGCTTTCTTT | CASSSDWNTEAFF
TRBJ2-5 | TRBD2 | TRBV24-1 | - | TGTGCCACCAGTGATTTCAAAGGGACTAGCGGGATGGGAGAGACCCAGTACTTC | CATSDFKGTSGMGETQYF
TRBJ2-1 | TRBD2 | TRBV7-2 | once | TGTGCCAGCAGCCCTTCGGGACTAGCGGGAAATATGGGTGAGCAGTTCTTC | CASSPSGLAGNMGEQFF
TRBJ2-4 | TRBD1 | TRBV10-3 | once | TGTGCCACCATCCCGGGACAGGGATATTCAAACATTCAGTACTTC | CATIPGQGYSNIQYF
TRBJ1-1 | - | TRBV7-3 | - | TGTGCCAGCAGCCGCTCCCGGGACGAGGAAGCTTTCTTT | CASSRSRDEEAFF